A single sample is the source of the 32 T cell receptor beta chains below, sequenced in a study of blood T cell repertoires in COVID-19. Some clones are missing from TCRdb's copy, which holds only in-frame ones; the method was immunoSEQ multiplex PCR. The data show some 200,000 clones, with around 85% seen just once and approximately 0.99% held by the top ten. Sequenced material: peripheral blood. Source of these receptors: a man aged 55 to 69 with COVID-19, enrolled during active disease.

This clone was seen only a few times. The J gene is TRBJ2-7, the V gene TRBV15; 11 bases align to TRBD2. The CDR3 consists of 15 residues. Germline CDR1 reads LNHNV; CDR2 reads YYDKDF (reference sequence). The junction had 1 base not matched to a gene; V was cut back by 0 bases and J by 3 bases. The CDR3 is CATSRELAGDYEQYF. For the CDR3, the DNA is TGTGCCACCAGCAGAGAACTAGCGGGAGACTACGAGCAGTACTTC.

Only one count was recorded for this clone. This rearrangement joins TRBV7-8 to TRBJ1-6, with D unclear. Germline loops: CDR1 SGHVS, CDR2 FQNEAQ. The CDR3 has 12 residues. V was pared by 4 bases and J by 4 bases, with 2 bases between. The CDR3 nucleotides read TGTGCCAGCAGCTCTTATAATTCACCCCTCCACTTT. This codes for CASSSYNSPLHF. The full variable domain, with the rest looked up from reference TRBV7-8 and TRBJ1-6, is GAGVSQSPRYKVAKRGQDVALRCDPISGHVSLFWYQQALGQGPEFLTYFQNEAQLDKSGLPSDRFFAERPEGSVSTLKIQRTQQEDSAVYLCASSSYNSPLHFGNGTRLTVT.

The chain has TRBV18 and TRBJ1-1; no firm D call. The V and J ends lost 3 bases and 1 base respectively, with 12 bases between them. Per the germline V gene, CDR1 is KGHSH and CDR2 is LQKENI. This CDR3 is 15 amino acids long. CDR3 protein: CASSPPAGKNTEAFF. The CDR3 DNA reads as TGTGCCAGCTCACCTCCGGCGGGGAAGAACACTGAAGCTTTCTTT.

The CDR3 DNA reads as TGTGCCAGCTCACGAGGACAGGGGGACTATGGCTACACCTTC. This encodes CASSRGQGDYGYTF. This chain links TRBV18 with TRBJ1-2; 10 positions agree with TRBD1. CDR1 KGHSH and CDR2 LQKENI come from the germline V gene. The CDR3 contains 14 residues. The ends lost 4 bases at V and 3 bases at J; junction bases unmatched: 2.

The chain is built from TRBV6-5 and TRBJ1-4, with 8 positions matching TRBD1. Germline assignment: CDR1 MNHEY and CDR2 SVGAGI. This CDR3 region has 13 residues. Trimming took 6 bases from V and 5 from J; bases not matched to a gene: 2. CDR3 region: CASRRTGNEKLFF. CDR3 coding DNA: TGTGCCAGCAGGAGGACAGGGAATGAAAAACTGTTTTTT.

This clone was seen a handful of times. The CDR3 coding sequence is TGTGCCAGTAGTGCCAACAGGGGGAGAGCACCCCTCCACTTT. Protein product: CASSANRGRAPLHF. V gene TRBV19 combines with J gene TRBJ1-6, with 8 bases identical to TRBD1. The length of the CDR3 is 14 residues. Germline-derived CDR1 and CDR2 are LNHDA and SQIVND (reference sequence). V was pared by 5 bases and J by 11 bases, with 8 bases of the junction left unmatched.

The V and J genes are TRBV5-1 and TRBJ1-1; TRBD1 is a possible D gene (5 bases). Per germline, CDR1 SGHRS and CDR2 YFSETQ. The V end lost 1 base, the J end lost 1 base, and 8 bases lay between the germline ends. The CDR3 is 14 amino acids. CDR3 bases: TGCGCCAGCAGCTTGAACGGGGGGAACACTGAAGCTTTCTTT. Translated, it gives CASSLNGGNTEAFF.

The chain is built from TRBV11-3 and TRBJ2-3; 7 bases are shared with TRBD2. The CDR3 is 15 residues long. The V and J ends lost 4 bases and 0 bases, in that order; junction bases with no gene match: 4. The V gene's germline CDR1 is SGHNT and CDR2 YENEEA. CDR3 nucleotides: TGTGCCAGCAGCTCTAGCGGAACTAGCACAGATACGCAGTATTTT. Its translation is CASSSSGTSTDTQYF.

This clone was counted a few times. This sequence joins TRBV30 and TRBJ2-5, with 7 bases lining up with TRBD2. The CDR3 is made up of 12 amino acids. Per the germline V gene, CDR1 is GTSNPN and CDR2 is SVGIG (reference sequence). J was trimmed by 3 bases and V by 5 bases; bases with no gene match: 3. The CDR3 region is CAWGRGEETQYF. Written as DNA, the CDR3 is TGTGCCTGGGGACGGGGGGAAGAGACCCAGTACTTC. The whole variable domain, remainder taken from reference TRBV30 and TRBJ2-5, is SQTIHQWPATLVQPVGSPLSLECTVEGTSNPNLYWYRQAAGRGLQLLFYSVGIGQISSEVPQNLSASRPQDRQFILSSKKLLLSDSGFYLCAWGRGEETQYFGPGTRLLVL.

With respect to this clone: Given a much more abundant clone one base away, this may be a read error. This chain joins TRBV5-1 and TRBJ2-7, with D possibly matching TRBD1 (6 bases). Trimming removed 3 bases from V and 3 bases from J, with 7 bases in between. Germline V gene sequence: CDR1 SGHRS, CDR2 YFSETQ. CDR3 size: 12 residues. The CDR3 is CASSWDNYEQYF. As DNA, the CDR3 is TGCGCCAGCAGCTGGGACAACTACGAGCAGTACTTC.

The sample holds one count of this clone. The rearrangement uses TRBV28 and TRBJ1-2; 10 positions agree with TRBD1. CDR3 length: 13 amino acids. Germline assignment: CDR1 MDHEN and CDR2 SYDVKM. The V gene end was trimmed by 4 bases and the J gene end by 4 bases; junction bases not matched to a gene: 0. CDR3 in amino acids: CASSWTGGYGYTF. In DNA, the CDR3 is TGTGCCAGCAGTTGGACAGGGGGCTATGGCTACACCTTC.

This sequence joins TRBV28 and TRBJ1-1; weak D call: TRBD1 (5 bases). Germline loops: CDR1 MDHEN, CDR2 SYDVKM. V was clipped by 4 bases and J by 0 bases, with 12 bases between them. This CDR3 has 15 amino acids. CDR3 sequence reads: CASSWGGTLNTEAFF. The DNA of the CDR3 is TGTGCCAGCAGTTGGGGGGGGACTTTGAACACTGAAGCTTTCTTT.

The chain recombines TRBV4-3 with TRBJ1-1, with D tentatively TRBD1 (6 bases). Trimming took off 0 bases at V and 5 bases at J, with 10 bases between the two ends. Germline V gene data show CDR1 as LGHNA and CDR2 as YSLEER. This CDR3 region has 14 residues. The CDR3, as DNA: TGCGCCAGCAGCCAAGATGACCAGGGGACTGAAGCTTTCTTT. The encoded protein is CASSQDDQGTEAFF.

The chain has TRBV5-1 and TRBJ2-3; D is perhaps TRBD2 (6 bases). The CDR3 runs 15 residues. Per the germline V gene, CDR1 is SGHRS and CDR2 is YFSETQ. Trimming stripped 0 bases from V and 1 base from J, with 9 bases between. The CDR3 DNA reads TGCGCCAGCAGCTTGGCCCAGCGGGGCACAGATACGCAGTATTTT. Protein: CASSLAQRGTDTQYF.

This clone was seen a single time. The chain joins TRBV18 to TRBJ1-5; TRBD1 might be the D (6 bases). The CDR3 loop spans 14 amino acids. Germline V lookup: CDR1 KGHSH, CDR2 LQKENI. Trimming pared 2 bases from V and 4 bases from J, leaving 9 bases between. This CDR3 reads CASSPYQGNQPQHF. DNA of the CDR3: TGTGCCAGCTCACCATACCAGGGGAATCAGCCCCAGCATTTT.

The rearrangement joins TRBV19 to TRBJ1-1; 9 bases fit TRBD1. The junction had 5 bases not matched to a gene; V was cut back by 6 bases and J by 6 bases. CDR3 length: 13 residues. Germline V gene data show CDR1 as LNHDA and CDR2 as SQIVND (reference sequence). The CDR3 region is CASSKQGAAEAFF. CDR3 sequence (DNA): TGTGCCAGTAGCAAACAGGGGGCCGCTGAAGCTTTCTTT.

This rearrangement joins TRBV5-6 to TRBJ1-3; 12 positions agree with TRBD1. After removal of 3 bases from V and 0 bases from J, the junction contained 1 base not matched to a gene. The germline V gene encodes CDR1 SGHDT and CDR2 YYEEEE. The CDR3 length is 16 residues. CDR3 sequence (DNA): TGTGCCAGCAGCTGGGGACAGGGGGCCTCTGGAAACACCATATATTTT. This codes for CASSWGQGASGNTIYF.

V is TRBV3-1 (or the pseudogene TRBV3-2) and J is TRBJ1-5; D is possibly TRBD1 (5 bases). Germline V CDR1 and CDR2: LGHDT, YNNKEL (reference sequence). Trimming stripped 1 base from V and 2 bases from J, with 12 bases between. The CDR3 runs to 16 residues. The CDR3, as DNA: TGTGCCAGCAGCCAAGGGGGCCCCAAGGGCAATCAGCCCCAGCATTTT. This codes for CASSQGGPKGNQPQHF.

V usage is TRBV28 and J usage is TRBJ1-2, with TRBD1 as a possible D gene (5 bases). V shed 4 bases and J shed 4 bases, with 13 bases lying between them. The CDR3 runs to 14 residues. Per the germline V gene, CDR1 is MDHEN and CDR2 is SYDVKM. CDR3 region: CASSSQARVYGYTF. The CDR3 DNA reads as TGTGCCAGCAGTTCCCAAGCCAGGGTCTATGGCTACACCTTC.

The chain uses TRBV6-6 and TRBJ1-3; D is undetermined. V lost 9 bases and J lost 2, with 11 bases in between. This CDR3 spans 13 amino acids. The V gene's germline CDR1 is MNHNY and CDR2 SVGAGI (reference sequence). This CDR3 reads CASAPRPGNTIYF. CDR3 coding DNA: TGTGCCAGTGCGCCTAGGCCTGGAAACACCATATATTTT.

Written as DNA, the CDR3 is TGTGCCAGCAGCCAAACCGGGACAGGGACCTATGGCTACACCTTC. It translates to CASSQTGTGTYGYTF. The gene calls are TRBV14 and TRBJ1-2, with 9 bases that match TRBD1. The CDR3 spans 15 residues. CDR1 is SGHDN and CDR2 is FVKESK in the germline V gene. The V and J ends lost 2 bases and 4 bases, in that order; junction bases with no gene match: 5.

In its sample, this clone was seen once. V is TRBV28 and J is TRBJ1-2; weak D call: TRBD1 (5 bases). The V gene's germline CDR1 is MDHEN and CDR2 SYDVKM. Trimming took off 3 bases at V and 7 bases at J, with 12 bases between the two ends. The CDR3 runs 13 residues. CDR3 bases: TGTGCCAGCAGTTTCCGTCAGGGAAGTGGCTACACCTTC. It yields the protein CASSFRQGSGYTF.

This chain links TRBV6-1 with TRBJ1-5; maybe TRBD1 (6 bases). Trimming took off 4 bases at V and 5 bases at J, with 21 bases between the two ends. Germline V gene sequence: CDR1 MNHNS, CDR2 SASEGT. CDR3 length: 17 amino acids. CDR3 sequence: CASSGGPRGAGYQPQHF. Here the CDR3 DNA reads TGTGCCAGCAGTGGGGGCCCCCGGGGGGCTGGTTATCAGCCCCAGCATTTT.

V usage is TRBV6-2 or TRBV6-3 and J usage is TRBJ1-4; the D is unclear. V lost 0 bases and J 5 bases, leaving 10 bases between the germline ends. CDR3 length equals 15 residues. In germline, CDR1 is MNHEY, CDR2 SVGEGT. The CDR3 sequence is CASSYSVAGNEKLFF. CDR3 nucleotides: TGTGCCAGCAGTTACTCGGTTGCGGGGAATGAAAAACTGTTTTTT.

The V and J genes are TRBV3-1 (or the pseudogene TRBV3-2) and TRBJ2-3, with a possible D match to TRBD2 (6 bases). Trimming stripped 4 bases from V and 5 bases from J, with 16 bases between. The CDR3 runs 15 residues. From germline, CDR1 is LGHDT and CDR2 YNNKEL (reference sequence). CDR3 bases: TGTGCCAGCAGCCCGGGACTTACGAGCGGAGATACGCAGTATTTT. Translated, it gives CASSPGLTSGDTQYF.

The rearrangement links TRBV18 to TRBJ1-5; 8 bases are shared with TRBD1. The CDR3 runs to 13 residues. Germline CDR1 is KGHSH and CDR2 is LQKENI. V shed 3 bases, J shed 6 bases, and the junction held 1 base outside the gene matches. CDR3 DNA: TGTGCCAGCTCACCGGACAGGGCTCAGCCCCAGCATTTT. Its protein product is CASSPDRAQPQHF.

This clone appeared a single time. The chain is built from TRBV2 and TRBJ2-5; possible D gene TRBD1, 5 bases. Trimming stripped 6 bases from V and 2 bases from J, with 10 bases between. Germline-derived CDR1 and CDR2 are SNHLY and FYNNEI. The CDR3 is 13 residues long. This CDR3 is CASRRGEQETQYF. The CDR3 nucleotides are TGTGCCAGCAGAAGGGGCGAACAAGAGACCCAGTACTTC.

The chain links TRBV27 to TRBJ2-3, with D possibly TRBD2 on 5 matching bases. Germline V gives CDR1 MNHEY, CDR2 SMNVEV (reference sequence). The CDR3 sequence is 16 residues long. V was trimmed by 6 bases and J by 5 bases, leaving 21 bases between them. CDR3 amino acids: CASSLGSRISGDTQYF. The CDR3 bases are TGTGCCAGCAGCCTGGGTAGCAGGATAAGCGGAGATACGCAGTATTTT.

The chain employs TRBV27 and TRBJ1-2, with D unresolved. The germline V gene has CDR1 MNHEY and CDR2 SMNVEV (reference sequence). This CDR3 is built from 14 residues. Trimming removed 3 bases at V and 2 bases at J, with 10 bases between. The CDR3 DNA reads TGTGCCAGCAGTTTTCGAGGGATCAACTATGGCTACACCTTC. Its protein is CASSFRGINYGYTF.

The chain combines TRBV6-6 with TRBJ1-1; the D gene is possibly TRBD1 (5 bases). Trimming left V 2 bases short and J 5 bases short, with 12 bases between. CDR1 and CDR2 from the germline V gene are MNHNY and SVGAGI (reference sequence). The CDR3 extends over 14 amino acids. This CDR3 reads CASSYGRGETEAFF. The CDR3 bases are TGTGCCAGCAGTTACGGACGGGGGGAGACTGAAGCTTTCTTT.

The J gene is TRBJ2-1, the V gene TRBV6-2 or TRBV6-3, with TRBD1 as a possible D gene (6 bases). CDR1 MNHEY and CDR2 SVGEGT come from the germline V gene. Between the trimmed V and J ends, which lost 2 bases and 10 bases, there was a span of 18 bases. The CDR3 has 15 amino acids. The CDR3: CASSYPGPRGQEQFF. The DNA for the CDR3 is TGTGCCAGCAGTTACCCCGGTCCCCGAGGACAGGAGCAGTTCTTC.

The chain recombines TRBV7-8 with TRBJ1-1, with D maybe TRBD1 (5 bases). The CDR3 totals 13 residues. Germline V CDR1 and CDR2: SGHVS, FQNEAQ. The germline V and J ends were trimmed by 1 base and 6 bases, with 9 bases remaining between them. Here the CDR3 reads CASSLEGKAEAFF. The CDR3 DNA reads TGTGCCAGCAGCTTAGAGGGGAAGGCTGAAGCTTTCTTT.